The entry below gives a single T cell receptor beta chain sequence along with its context. The CDR3 sequence is 15 residues long. V lost 3 bases and J lost 5, with 13 bases in between. The V gene's germline CDR1 is MNHEY and CDR2 SMNVEV (reference sequence). Per the original methods: For nucleated cells, counts were estimated from reference gene primer amplification. Clones were read by immunoSEQ multiplex PCR, and TCRdb kept only the in-frame ones, dropping some. From that table come the V and J calls and clone size; the DNA was used to work out D and trimming. This table holds about 280,000 clones, approximately 90% found once. This record comes from a study of blood T cell repertoires in COVID-19. As for the study in general: COVID-19 samples, acute and convalescent, were from the United States, Italy and Spain. Sources were T cells, B-cell-depleted T cells, or PBMCs; the material itself was cDNA or gDNA.

J is TRBJ2-2 and V is TRBV27, with D maybe TRBD1 (6 bases). Specimen: peripheral blood. The sequence came from a man between 35 and 55 years old with acute or convalescent COVID-19. The CDR3 reads CASSFSGHTTGELFF. The CDR3 coding sequence is TGTGCCAGCAGTTTCTCGGGACATACGACCGGGGAGCTGTTTTTT.